This is a list of T cell receptor beta chains from one sample in a study of T cells in Graves' hyperthyroidism and ophthalmopathy. TCRdb called the multiplex PCR reads again in MiXCR, with one record for every CDR3 protein. The sample consists of about 420,000 distinct CDR3 sequences, around 14% of them appearing once. Sequencing was performed on blood. The receptor source for this set is a woman aged 18-30 years with Graves' hyperthyroidism. Each CDR3 is given with its conserved first and last residue. The D gene is left open where the match is weak. The listing skips clone size in some rows; elsewhere it reads once, few, many or a size class.

TRBJ2-7	.	few	TRBV6-2/TRBV6-3	CASTGGTGTYEQYF	TGTGCCAGCACCGGGGGGACAGGTACCTACGAGCAGTACTTC
TRBJ2-3	.	few	TRBV27	CASSFQGHLTDTQYF	TGTGCCAGCAGTTTCCAGGGACATCTCACAGATACGCAGTATTTT
TRBJ1-2	.	few	TRBV12-3/TRBV12-4	CASTTRRANYGYTF	TGTGCCAGCACCACCCGCAGGGCGAACTATGGCTACACCTTC
TRBJ2-5	.	.	TRBV20-1	CSARLGGGIETQYF	TGCAGTGCTAGACTAGGGGGTGGAATTGAGACCCAGTACTTC
TRBJ1-5	.	many	TRBV6-1	CASSASWGSSLPQHF	TGTGCCAGCAGTGCATCGTGGGGCAGTTCTCTGCCCCAGCATTTT
TRBJ1-4	.	.	TRBV7-3	CASSLVTATNEKLFF	TGTGCCAGCAGCTTAGTTACTGCAACTAATGAAAAACTGTTTTTT
TRBJ2-5	.	many	TRBV12-3/TRBV12-4	CASSGGFRETQYF	TGTGCCAGCAGTGGGGGATTTCGAGAGACCCAGTACTTC
TRBJ2-1	TRBD1	few	TRBV10-3	CAISARGYNEQFF	TGTGCCATCAGTGCCAGGGGGTACAATGAGCAGTTCTTC
TRBJ2-5	.	many	TRBV20-1	CSARSETYQETQYF	TGCAGTGCTAGATCGGAGACGTACCAAGAGACCCAGTACTTC
TRBJ2-3	.	many	TRBV20-1	CSASPLPTQYF	TGCAGTGCGAGCCCTCTACCTACGCAGTATTTT
TRBJ1-2	.	.	TRBV20-1	CSVRGPLQGWSYGYTF	TGCAGTGTTAGAGGTCCGCTCCAGGGCTGGAGCTATGGCTACACCTTC
TRBJ2-2	TRBD2	few	TRBV12-3/TRBV12-4	CAGLLVGGIGELFF	TGTGCCGGGCTTCTAGTGGGGGGGATCGGGGAGCTGTTTTTT
TRBJ2-5	.	many	TRBV27	CASRPPDGSGTQYF	TGTGCCAGCAGGCCCCCGGACGGATCCGGGACCCAGTACTTC
TRBJ1-2	.	many	TRBV5-1	CASSPLGDGLYGYTF	TGCGCCAGCAGCCCCCTTGGGGACGGACTCTATGGCTACACCTTC
TRBJ1-1	.	many	TRBV5-1	CASSLGGHQNTEAFF	TGCGCCAGCAGCTTGGGGGGACACCAGAACACTGAAGCTTTCTTT
TRBJ2-3	.	many	TRBV5-1	CASSLQGSSNTDTQYF	TGCGCCAGCAGCTTGCAGGGCAGTTCCAACACAGATACGCAGTATTTT
TRBJ1-4	.	.	TRBV12-3/TRBV12-4	CASSFGGLDEKLFF	TGTGCCAGCAGTTTCGGGGGTCTGGATGAAAAACTGTTTTTT
TRBJ1-1	.	many	TRBV11-2	CASSWGTRSIMNTEAFF	TGTGCCAGCAGCTGGGGCACCCGAAGTATCATGAACACTGAAGCTTTCTTT
TRBJ2-5	TRBD2	many	TRBV20-1	CSASGLAGVRETQYF	TGCAGTGCTAGTGGACTAGCGGGAGTGAGAGAGACCCAGTACTTC
TRBJ1-1	.	.	TRBV25-1	CASTAGRTFEAFF	TGTGCCAGCACCGCCGGGAGGACCTTTGAAGCTTTCTTT
TRBJ1-5	.	.	TRBV20-1	CSARKGPPDQPQHF	TGCAGTGCTAGGAAGGGACCCCCGGATCAGCCCCAGCATTTT
TRBJ2-5	TRBD2	.	TRBV7-9	CASSPKAGATQETQYF	TGTGCCAGCAGCCCCAAAGCGGGAGCAACTCAAGAGACCCAGTACTTC
TRBJ2-5	.	.	TRBV19	CASSKAAARETQYF	TGTGCCAGTAGTAAGGCGGCGGCACGGGAGACCCAGTACTTC
TRBJ2-1	TRBD1	.	TRBV5-1	CASSTGGTGVREQFF	TGCGCCAGCAGCACCGGCGGGACAGGGGTACGGGAGCAGTTCTTC
TRBJ2-3	TRBD2	few	TRBV6-4	CASSDGTGGTDTQYF	TGTGCCAGCAGTGATGGGACGGGGGGAACAGATACGCAGTATTTT
TRBJ2-1	.	many	TRBV4-3	CASSQDGSLNEQFF	TGCGCCAGCAGCCAAGATGGCAGCCTCAATGAGCAGTTCTTC
TRBJ2-5	TRBD2	many	TRBV24-1	CATSQPVGTSVETQYF	TGTGCCACCAGTCAGCCGGTAGGGACTAGCGTCGAGACCCAGTACTTC
TRBJ1-5	.	many	TRBV7-2	CASSARWHSNQPQHF	TGTGCCAGCAGCGCCCGGTGGCATAGCAATCAGCCCCAGCATTTT
TRBJ2-7	.	many	TRBV6-1	CASSPVAREEQYF	TGTGCCAGCTCTCCCGTTGCCCGTGAGGAGCAGTACTTC
TRBJ2-4	.	many	TRBV5-6	CASSARIGAAKNIQYF	TGTGCCAGCAGCGCTAGGATCGGCGCGGCCAAAAACATTCAGTACTTC
TRBJ1-2	.	many	TRBV6-1	CASRGDTVGYGYTF	TGTGCCAGCAGGGGGGACACCGTGGGCTATGGCTACACCTTC
TRBJ1-2	TRBD1	few	TRBV29-1	CSVGDRGALVTF	TGCAGCGTCGGGGACAGGGGCGCCCTGGTCACCTTC
TRBJ1-1	.	many	TRBV7-6	CASSKTFPGCGAFF	TGTGCCAGCAGCAAAACCTTTCCGGGTTGCGGGGCTTTCTTT
TRBJ2-5	.	many	TRBV20-1	CSASRQGAETQYF	TGCAGTGCTAGTCGGCAGGGCGCGGAGACCCAGTACTTC
TRBJ1-2	TRBD1	many	TRBV19	CASSIGENYRGRADGYTF	TGTGCCAGTAGTATTGGTGAGAATTACAGGGGACGCGCGGATGGCTACACCTTC
TRBJ2-2	.	.	TRBV5-1	CASSRWRGQANTGELFF	TGCGCCAGCAGCCGCTGGCGGGGCCAGGCGAACACCGGGGAGCTGTTTTTT
TRBJ1-3	.	many	TRBV6-1	CASSFEAGNTIYF	TGTGCCAGCAGTTTCGAGGCTGGAAACACCATATATTTT
TRBJ2-4	TRBD1	.	TRBV29-1	CSVIDRGVNIQYF	TGCAGCGTTATCGACAGGGGCGTAAACATTCAGTACTTC